The 9 T cell receptor beta chains below all came from one sample that was sequenced in a study of blood T cells in healthy people across ages. With a J-beta primer mix and a sample-barcoded 5' primer, a second PCR ran about 7 to 11 cycles. In TCRdb, the 5' RACE reads were re-called with MiXCR into one record per CDR3 protein. Here the sample spans about 760,000 distinct CDR3 sequences, more than 55% being singletons. The sample comprised blood. The receptors originated from a man in his forties in good health.

The chain couples TRBV6-2 or TRBV6-3 to TRBJ2-1; 14 nucleotides agree with TRBD2. Trimming cost V 7 bases and J 0 bases; bases outside gene matches: 11. The CDR3 length is 19 residues. The germline gives CDR1 MNHEY, CDR2 SVGEGT. The CDR3 is CASKLSGTSGGSSYNEQFF. The DNA for the CDR3 is TGTGCCAGCAAATTATCCGGGACTAGCGGGGGTTCCTCCTACAATGAGCAGTTCTTC.

In its sample, this clonotype was seen many times. The chain combines TRBV6-2 or TRBV6-3 with TRBJ1-2; no firm D call. Germline-derived CDR1 and CDR2 are MNHEY and SVGEGT. The V end was cut by 8 bases, the J end by 4 bases, with 11 bases between. The CDR3 consists of 12 residues. CDR3 nucleotides: TGTGCCAGCCACGAAGTCGGCTATGGCTACACCTTC. Translated, it gives CASHEVGYGYTF.

This clonotype has only a few counts. V and J are TRBV28 and TRBJ1-1; the D is unclear. From germline, CDR1 is MDHEN and CDR2 SYDVKM. Trimming removed 5 bases from V and 0 bases from J, with 7 bases in between. The CDR3 is made up of 13 amino acids. The CDR3 DNA sequence: TGTGCCAGCAGTGGTCGGATGAACACTGAAGCTTTCTTT. Residues: CASSGRMNTEAFF.

This clonotype was counted between two and nine times. The chain is built from TRBV5-1 and TRBJ2-1, with a tentative D call TRBD2 (5 bases). Trimming took off 0 bases at V and 3 bases at J, with 10 bases between the two ends. The CDR3 totals 15 residues. Germline CDR1 SGHRS, CDR2 YFSETQ. For the CDR3, the DNA is TGCGCCAGCAGCTTGGAGGCGGGCGTCTACAATGAGCAGTTCTTC. Protein product: CASSLEAGVYNEQFF.

This clonotype turned up a few times. The DNA of the CDR3 is TGTGCCAGCAGCTTGGATCAGAGCACAGATACGCAGTATTTT. Translated: CASSLDQSTDTQYF. This chain links TRBV5-6 with TRBJ2-3; D is unclear. Germline V gene sequence: CDR1 SGHDT, CDR2 YYEEEE. The CDR3 runs 14 residues. The V and J ends lost 0 bases and 0 bases respectively, with 5 bases between them.

The table lists this clonotype with a count of one. This chain uses TRBV6-5 with TRBJ1-1; D gene ambiguous. The CDR3 spans 16 residues. Germline CDR1 and CDR2: MNHEY and SVGAGI. Trimming shortened V by 2 bases and J by 0 bases, and 13 bases separated the two germline ends. The CDR3 here is CASSYGTGGMNTEAFF. CDR3 sequence (DNA): TGTGCCAGCAGTTACGGTACGGGAGGGATGAACACTGAAGCTTTCTTT.

In this sample, this clonotype turned up a few times. The chain employs TRBV5-1 and TRBJ2-7; 7 nucleotides agree with TRBD1. V shed 3 bases and J 7 bases; nucleotides not matched to a gene: 4. The CDR3 sequence is 12 residues long. The germline V gene has CDR1 SGHRS and CDR2 YFSETQ. This CDR3 reads CASSSGQREQYF. For the CDR3, the DNA is TGCGCCAGCAGCTCGGGACAGAGGGAGCAGTACTTC. Complete variable domain (other parts from reference TRBV5-1 and TRBJ2-7): KAGVTQTPRYLIKTRGQQVTLSCSPISGHRSVSWYQQTPGQGLQFLFEYFSETQRNKGNFPGRFSGRQFSNSRSEMNVSTLELGDSALYLCASSSGQREQYFGPGTRLTVT.

The chain carries TRBV28 and TRBJ2-6; D possibly uses TRBD1 or TRBD2 (5 bases each). CDR3 length equals 15 residues. Germline assignment: CDR1 MDHEN and CDR2 SYDVKM. Trimming took 8 bases from V and 1 from J, leaving 12 bases between them. This CDR3 is CASGDGLSGANVLTF. The CDR3 bases are TGTGCCAGCGGGGACGGATTATCTGGGGCCAACGTCCTGACTTTC.

V usage is TRBV6-1 and J usage is TRBJ1-1; D gene unclear. Germline values: CDR1 MNHNS, CDR2 SASEGT. The CDR3 has 15 residues. Trimming took off 6 bases at V and 0 bases at J, with 14 bases between the two ends. Here the CDR3 reads CASRDFRTLNTEAFF. In nucleotides, the CDR3 is TGTGCCAGCAGGGACTTCCGGACCTTGAACACTGAAGCTTTCTTT.